These T cell receptor beta chains were read from a single sample in a study of blood T cell repertoires in COVID-19. Only in-frame clones appear in the TCRdb table, and some are missing; sequencing was by immunoSEQ multiplex PCR. The sample has 470,000 or so clones, 70% to 90% seen once; the top ten hold under 4%. Sequenced: peripheral blood. These receptors were collected from a human donor in a cohort sampled during active COVID-19. Both conserved end residues are part of each CDR3. D genes are given only for firm matches. Where a row states a size, it is once, few, many or the class of an expanded clone; other rows omit it.

TRBD1	TRBV2	-	TRBJ2-1	TGTGCCAGCAGTGTGGGACAGGGCTTGAGCAATGAGCAGTTCTTC	CASSVGQGLSNEQFF
-	TRBV9	once	TRBJ1-4	TGTGCCAGCAGCCCCCAGGGAACTTCAACTAATGAAAAACTGTTTTTT	CASSPQGTSTNEKLFF
TRBD1	TRBV6-5	-	TRBJ1-2	TGTGCCAGCAGCCGTTCTCAGGGGGCGAACTATGGCTACACCTTC	CASSRSQGANYGYTF
TRBD2	TRBV5-6	few	TRBJ2-1	TGTGCCAGCAGCTTTCTAACACTAGCGGAGGGCAATGAGCAGTTCTTC	CASSFLTLAEGNEQFF
-	TRBV6-4	-	TRBJ1-1	TGTGCCAGCAGTGAGTTCTCTGGACACATTGAAGCTTTCTTT	CASSEFSGHIEAFF
-	TRBV5-4	-	TRBJ2-6	TGTGCCAGCAGTCGACCGACAGTCTCTGGGGCCAACGTCCTGACTTTC	CASSRPTVSGANVLTF
-	TRBV5-1	-	TRBJ2-5	TGCGCCAGCAGCTTCACCCCGGGGTCTCAAGAGACCCAGTACTTC	CASSFTPGSQETQYF
-	TRBV7-2	-	TRBJ1-5	TGTGCCAGCAGCTTAAATTCAGGGGTGGGTCAGCCCCAGCATTTT	CASSLNSGVGQPQHF
TRBD1	TRBV28	-	TRBJ1-4	TGTGCCAGCAGTGGACAGGATAATGAAAAACTGTTTTTT	CASSGQDNEKLFF
TRBD1	TRBV18	-	TRBJ1-1	TGTGCCAGCTCACCCTGGACAGGGCAGAACACTGAAGCTTTCTTT	CASSPWTGQNTEAFF
TRBD1	TRBV28	-	TRBJ1-1	TGTGCCAGCAGTTTAGCAGGGGGCAGGAGGACTGAAGCTTTCTTT	CASSLAGGRRTEAFF
-	TRBV28	-	TRBJ2-3	TGTGCCAGCACCCTTCCAGGGACAGATACGCAGTATTTT	CASTLPGTDTQYF
TRBD2	TRBV2	-	TRBJ2-7	TGTGCCAGGAGCGGGGGCAACTTC	CARSGGNF
-	TRBV4-3	-	TRBJ2-2	TGCGCCAGCAGCCAAGCTCCAGGATACGACACCGGGGAGCTGTTTTTT	CASSQAPGYDTGELFF
-	TRBV28	-	TRBJ1-3	TGTGCCAGCAGTAACCAAGGACAGACCTCTGGAAACACCATATATTTT	CASSNQGQTSGNTIYF
-	TRBV5-1	once	TRBJ2-5	TGCGCCAGCAGGGACACCGAAGAGACCCAGTACTTC	CASRDTEETQYF
-	TRBV5-4	-	TRBJ2-5	TGTGCCAGCAGCTTGGGAATGGAGATAAGTTATCAAGAGACCCAGTACTTC	CASSLGMEISYQETQYF
TRBD2	TRBV18	-	TRBJ2-1	TGTGCCAGCTCACCACCGGGACTAGCGGACCACAATGAGCAGTTCTTC	CASSPPGLADHNEQFF
-	TRBV30	-	TRBJ2-4	TGTGCCTGGAGTCCTGATGGAGGGTGGCAAAACATTCAGTACTTC	CAWSPDGGWQNIQYF
-	TRBV3-1/TRBV3-2	-	TRBJ2-3	TGTGCCAGCAGTACCCGAGGGCCGGAGGATACGCAGTATTTT	CASSTRGPEDTQYF
TRBD1	TRBV19	-	TRBJ1-4	TGTGCCAGTAGTATAGGGACAGGGGATGAAAAACTGTTTTTT	CASSIGTGDEKLFF
TRBD1	TRBV9	-	TRBJ1-1	TGTGCCAGCAGCGTAGACGGGACACCTTTTGGGGGCAGGGGGGAAGCTTTCTTT	CASSVDGTPFGGRGEAFF
TRBD1	TRBV5-1	-	TRBJ2-7	TGCGCCAGCAGCTTAGCCCCCGGGACAGGGCGCTACGAGCAGTACTTC	CASSLAPGTGRYEQYF
-	TRBV2	-	TRBJ1-2	TGTGCCAGCAGCCCCCAGGGGCAGTACACTAGACTTCAGGGCTACACCTTC	CASSPQGQYTRLQGYTF
TRBD1	TRBV19	-	TRBJ2-1	TGTGCCAGTAGTCTCATCCGGGACAGGGCAAGAAGCAATGAGCAGTTCTTC	CASSLIRDRARSNEQFF
TRBD2	TRBV10-3	-	TRBJ2-1	TGTGCCATCAGTAGCGGGAGGGAGTACAATGAGCAGTTCTTC	CAISSGREYNEQFF
TRBD1	TRBV29-1	-	TRBJ1-4	TGCAGCGTGAGACAGGGCCGAGGGGAAAAACTGTTTTTT	CSVRQGRGEKLFF
-	TRBV30	-	TRBJ1-3	TGTGCCTGGAGTGTGGGGAGCTCTGGAAACACCATATATTTT	CAWSVGSSGNTIYF